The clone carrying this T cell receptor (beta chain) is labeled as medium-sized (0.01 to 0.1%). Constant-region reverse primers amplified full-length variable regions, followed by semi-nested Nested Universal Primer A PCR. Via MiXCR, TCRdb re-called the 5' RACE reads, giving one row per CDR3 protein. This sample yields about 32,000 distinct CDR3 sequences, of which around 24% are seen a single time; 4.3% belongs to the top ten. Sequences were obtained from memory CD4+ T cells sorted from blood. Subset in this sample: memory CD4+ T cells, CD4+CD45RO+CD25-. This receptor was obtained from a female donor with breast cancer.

This CDR3 reads CASSLVSGELFF. The CDR3 coding sequence is TGCGCCAGCAGCTTGGTCTCCGGGGAGCTGTTTTTT. The chain is built from TRBV5-1 and TRBJ2-2, with unresolved D. Deletions cut 0 bases from V and 6 bases from J, with 3 bases between. Germline V CDR1 and CDR2: SGHRS, YFSETQ. This CDR3 has 12 residues. The full variable domain, completed using reference TRBV5-1 and TRBJ2-2, is KAGVTQTPRYLIKTRGQQVTLSCSPISGHRSVSWYQQTPGQGLQFLFEYFSETQRNKGNFPGRFSGRQFSNSRSEMNVSTLELGDSALYLCASSLVSGELFFGEGSRLTVL.